The 16 T cell receptor beta chains presented below share a single source sample, sequenced in a study of shared clonotypes between healthy human individuals. The protocol was immunoSEQ multiplex PCR, while the TCRdb copy is restricted to in-frame clones and leaves out a portion. The sample includes roughly 2.5 million clones, over 85% of them seen just once. The specimen was naive CD4+ T cells sorted from blood. Regarding subset: CD45RA+ positively selected. These receptors all come from a man aged 18 to 29 in good health.

The DNA of the CDR3 is TGTGCCAGCAGGTTTACCTCGATGGATACGCAGTATTTT. Its translation: CASRFTSMDTQYF. The chain uses TRBV5-6 and TRBJ2-3; D is uncertain. Germline CDR1 and CDR2: SGHDT and YYEEEE. The ends were cut back, 5 bases at V and 6 bases at J, with 13 bases in the middle. The CDR3 consists of 13 residues.

The chain joins TRBV9 to TRBJ2-3; the D gene is possibly TRBD2 (5 bases). The V end lost 0 bases, the J end lost 3 bases, and 11 bases lay between the germline ends. Per germline, CDR1 SGDLS and CDR2 YYNGEE. This CDR3 is 15 amino acids long. The CDR3 is CASSVGVGSTDTQYF. The DNA for the CDR3 is TGTGCCAGCAGCGTAGGTGTAGGGAGTACAGATACGCAGTATTTT.

Comments on this clone: Other nucleotide sequences from this sample produce the same CDR3. The chain has TRBV18 and TRBJ2-5; 7 nucleotides agree with TRBD1. The CDR3 is 13 amino acids. After removal of 4 bases from V and 2 bases from J, the junction contained 1 base not matched to a gene. Germline assignment: CDR1 KGHSH and CDR2 LQKENI. The CDR3 is CASSQGQQETQYF. CDR3 coding DNA: TGTGCCAGCTCACAGGGACAGCAAGAGACCCAGTACTTC.

The chain employs TRBV9 and TRBJ1-3; tentative D call: TRBD1 (5 bases). Trimming shortened V by 3 bases and J by 1 base, and 11 bases separated the two germline ends. Germline CDR1 SGDLS, CDR2 YYNGEE. The length of the CDR3 is 15 residues. DNA for the CDR3: TGTGCCAGCAGCGGGCAGGGCAAATCTGGAAACACCATATATTTT. Its translation: CASSGQGKSGNTIYF.

The rearrangement joins TRBV6-5 to TRBJ1-2; D not resolved. V was pared by 0 bases and J by 8 bases, with 13 bases between. Germline values: CDR1 MNHEY, CDR2 SVGAGI. This CDR3 spans 14 amino acids. The CDR3 is CASSYSTPPKGYTF. CDR3 DNA: TGTGCCAGCAGTTACTCGACACCGCCGAAGGGCTACACCTTC.

This chain uses TRBV6-4 with TRBJ1-4; D is possibly TRBD1 (6 bases). In germline, CDR1 is MRHNA, CDR2 SNTAGT. The V end lost 4 bases, the J end lost 2 bases, and 11 bases lay between the germline ends. The CDR3 is made up of 15 amino acids. In DNA form, the CDR3 reads TGTGCCAGCAGTGCGGGGGCGTTTACTAATGAAAAACTGTTTTTT. Amino acids: CASSAGAFTNEKLFF.

Turning to this clone: One end of the junction varies from germline; a read error may be responsible. The chain combines TRBV11-2 with TRBJ2-5; D may be TRBD1 or TRBD2 (6 bases each). Germline V gene data show CDR1 as SGHAT and CDR2 as FQNNGV. CDR3 size: 14 residues. The CDR3 region has the DNA TGTGCCGGCAGCCCGTTTGGAGGGGGGGAGACCCAGTACTTC. This encodes CAGSPFGGGETQYF.

CDR3 nucleotide sequence: TGTGCCAGTACCCCTAGCGGGAGTAAGAACGAGCAGTACTTC. This codes for CASTPSGSKNEQYF. The rearrangement joins TRBV19 to TRBJ2-7; 10 bases are a match to TRBD2. This CDR3 has 14 amino acids. With 7 bases clipped from V and 5 bases from J, the junction kept 8 bases outside the gene matches. Germline V gives CDR1 LNHDA, CDR2 SQIVND (reference sequence).

Points on this clone: This same CDR3 is encoded by further DNA sequences in the sample. This chain uses TRBV6-1 with TRBJ2-2; D possibly matches TRBD1 or TRBD2 (5 bases each). The V gene's germline CDR1 is MNHNS and CDR2 SASEGT. This CDR3 has 12 residues. V gave up 6 bases and J gave up 6 bases, with 8 bases separating them. In nucleotides, the CDR3 is TGTGCCAGCAGACGAGGGGCCGGGGAGCTGTTTTTT. As protein: CASRRGAGELFF.

The chain has TRBV5-6 and TRBJ2-7; 10 positions match TRBD2. Germline-derived CDR1 and CDR2 are SGHDT and YYEEEE. The CDR3 contains 15 residues. V dropped 4 bases and J dropped 4; count of bases not matched to a gene: 8. The CDR3 DNA reads as TGTGCCAGCAGCCTAAGCTCTAGCGGGAGTTACGAGCAGTACTTC. Translated, it gives CASSLSSSGSYEQYF.

The gene calls are TRBV10-3 and TRBJ1-2; the D is unclear. Trimming removed 2 bases from V and 9 bases from J, with 13 bases in between. This CDR3 is built from 13 residues. Per the germline V gene, CDR1 is ENHRY and CDR2 is SYGVKD. CDR3 nucleotide sequence: TGTGCCATCAGTGAGGGCGACCGGGATCGCTACACCTTC. Its translation is CAISEGDRDRYTF.

V and J are TRBV27 and TRBJ2-5; D unresolved. The CDR3 spans 15 residues. Germline loops: CDR1 MNHEY, CDR2 SMNVEV (reference sequence). The V gene lost 0 bases and the J gene lost 5 bases, with 13 bases spanning the gap. CDR3 sequence reads: CASSLSTLLTETQYF. The CDR3 DNA reads as TGTGCCAGCAGTTTATCTACCCTCCTCACGGAGACCCAGTACTTC.

The rearrangement joins TRBV9 to TRBJ2-1, with D possibly matching TRBD2 (5 bases). This CDR3 contains 13 residues. In germline, CDR1 is SGDLS, CDR2 YYNGEE. Trimming cost V 0 bases and J 12 bases, with 13 bases left between them. The CDR3, as DNA: TGTGCCAGCAGCGTAGAGGGTCGAGGGTTGCAGTTCTTC. Protein: CASSVEGRGLQFF. Together with reference TRBV9 and TRBJ2-1, the CDR3 gives the full variable domain: DSGVTQTPKHLITATGQRVTLRCSPRSGDLSVYWYQQSLDQGLQFLIQYYNGEERAKGNILERFSAQQFPDLHSELNLSSLELGDSALYFCASSVEGRGLQFFGPGTRLTVL.

Comments on this clone: Other DNA sequences from this sample encode an identical CDR3 as well. The chain uses TRBV9 and TRBJ2-7; TRBD2 agrees at 8 bases. This CDR3 has 15 residues. Germline trimming cut 0 bases from V and 1 base from J; bases unmatched to any gene: 3. Germline CDR1 and CDR2: SGDLS and YYNGEE. The CDR3, as DNA: TGTGCCAGCAGCGTAGCGGCGGGAGGATCCTACGAGCAGTACTTC. Translating gives CASSVAAGGSYEQYF.

This chain uses TRBV6-6 with TRBJ1-1; D call uncertain. V was trimmed by 3 bases and J by 1 base, leaving 12 bases between them. The CDR3 contains 15 residues. Looked up from germline, CDR1 is MNHNY and CDR2 is SVGAGI (reference sequence). CDR3 region: CASSYKGIRNTEAFF. The CDR3 DNA reads as TGTGCCAGCAGTTATAAAGGGATTAGGAACACTGAAGCTTTCTTT.

The V gene is TRBV18, the J gene TRBJ2-5, with 8 bases fitting TRBD1. Germline V gene lookup returns CDR1 KGHSH and CDR2 LQKENI. This CDR3 spans 15 amino acids. J was trimmed by 2 bases and V by 6 bases; bases with no gene match: 8. The CDR3 DNA reads as TGTGCCAGCTCGCCTGCGGGACAGGTACAAGAGACCCAGTACTTC. Its translation: CASSPAGQVQETQYF.